In its sample, the clone carrying this TCR beta chain ranks as medium-sized (0.01 to 0.1%). Per the study methods: Amplification of reference gene primers provided the estimated nucleated cell counts. The table came from immunoSEQ multiplex PCR; TCRdb's copy has only in-frame clones and leaves some out. V and J calls and clone size are given by that table; D and trimming were obtained from the DNA. The top ten hold roughly 2.5% of the sample, which has 47,000 or so clones, roughly four fifths seen once. J gave up 8 bases and V 4 bases, and 7 bases lay outside the gene matches. The CDR3 runs to 14 residues. Germline-derived CDR1 and CDR2 are SNHLY and FYNNEI. The source of the sample is a study of blood T cell repertoires in COVID-19. Study information: Sites across the United States, Italy and Spain contributed samples from acute and convalescent COVID-19. T cells, B-cell-depleted T cells, or PBMCs supplied cDNA or gDNA.

The TCR was taken from a woman between 55 and 75 years old with acute or convalescent COVID-19. The V call is TRBV2, the J call TRBJ1-4; 7 positions agree with TRBD1. Specimen: peripheral blood. The CDR3 sequence is CASSGADRAEKLFF. CDR3 in DNA: TGTGCCAGCAGTGGAGCAGACAGGGCCGAAAAACTGTTTTTT.